The next 25 T cell receptor beta chains were all read from a single sample in a study of T cell repertoires in cytomegalovirus infection. TCRdb redid the calling of the reads with MiXCR, one entry per CDR3 protein. The data show 200,000 to 300,000 distinct CDR3 sequences, around an eighth seen once. Sequenced input: PBMCs. The receptors were sampled from a human donor in good health (CMV status not recorded). Some clones in this sample may be carry-over from other donors' samples.

In its sample, this clonotype was seen many times. The chain combines TRBV7-2 with TRBJ2-1, with D hard to call. Trimming removed 7 bases at V and 5 bases at J, with 12 bases between. The CDR3 has 13 amino acids. From germline, CDR1 is SGHTA and CDR2 FQGNSA. The CDR3 reads CASKNYADNEQFF. The DNA of the CDR3 is TGTGCCAGCAAGAACTATGCGGACAATGAGCAGTTCTTC.

DNA for the CDR3: TGTGCCAGCAGGGAAGGACAGGGCCGGAGAAACATTCAGTACTTC. This sequence encodes CASREGQGRRNIQYF. The gene calls are TRBV6-2 or TRBV6-3 and TRBJ2-4; the match to TRBD1 covers 8 bases. Germline lookup yields CDR1 MNHEY and CDR2 SVGEGT. The CDR3 loop spans 15 amino acids. The junction had 10 bases not matched to a gene; V was cut back by 6 bases and J by 6 bases.

In its sample, this clonotype was seen many times. V usage is TRBV12-3 or TRBV12-4 and J usage is TRBJ1-1; D is possibly TRBD1 (5 bases). The V end was cut by 2 bases, the J end by 7 bases, with 11 bases between. This CDR3 comprises 13 residues. CDR3 sequence reads: CASSLSRQGEAFF. Here the CDR3 DNA reads TGTGCCAGCAGTTTAAGTCGCCAGGGTGAAGCTTTCTTT.

The sample holds many counts of this clonotype. This chain links TRBV7-2 with TRBJ2-7, with 8 bases fitting TRBD1. Germline trimming cut 1 base from V and 6 bases from J; bases unmatched to any gene: 5. The CDR3 has 14 amino acids. Per germline, CDR1 SGHTA and CDR2 FQGNSA. As DNA, the CDR3 is TGTGCCAGCAGCTTAGATAGGACAGGGCTCGAGCAGTACTTC. Amino acids: CASSLDRTGLEQYF.

This clonotype was counted ten times or more. The rearrangement uses TRBV7-2 and TRBJ1-1, with 8 bases identical to TRBD1. Trimming took 6 bases from V and 1 from J; bases not matched to a gene: 4. This CDR3 contains 14 residues. Germline CDR1 is SGHTA and CDR2 is FQGNSA. Here the CDR3 DNA reads TGTGCCAGCAGTCGACAGGGGAGGAACACTGAAGCTTTCTTT. This gives the protein CASSRQGRNTEAFF.

This clonotype was seen a few times. The chain joins TRBV20-1 to TRBJ2-4, with 7 bases that match TRBD1. The junction had 7 bases not matched to a gene; V was cut back by 4 bases and J by 7 bases. The CDR3 spans 13 residues. Germline V gives CDR1 DFQATT, CDR2 SNEGSKA (reference sequence). For the CDR3, the DNA is TGCAGTGCTACAGGACAGGATAGGAACATTCAGTACTTC. Its translation is CSATGQDRNIQYF.

This clonotype counts as medium-sized. V and J are TRBV7-8 and TRBJ1-5, with a possible D match to TRBD1 (5 bases). This CDR3 has 16 amino acids. CDR1 SGHVS and CDR2 FQNEAQ come from the germline V gene. Trimming removed 1 base at V and 3 bases at J, with 13 bases between. The CDR3 region has the DNA TGTGCCAGCAGCTTAGTTGGGAGACAGTCCAATCAGCCCCAGCATTTT. Its translation: CASSLVGRQSNQPQHF. The variable domain in full, with the rest retrieved from reference TRBV7-8 and TRBJ1-5, is GAGVSQSPRYKVAKRGQDVALRCDPISGHVSLFWYQQALGQGPEFLTYFQNEAQLDKSGLPSDRFFAERPEGSVSTLKIQRTQQEDSAVYLCASSLVGRQSNQPQHFGDGTRLSIL.

This clonotype was observed a handful of times. This rearrangement joins TRBV29-1 to TRBJ2-7, with 9 bases fitting TRBD2. Germline CDR1 reads SQVTM; CDR2 reads ANQGSEA. The CDR3 is 14 residues long. V lost 6 bases and J lost 3; bases outside the gene matches: 9. CDR3 sequence: CSVRGGGVFYEQYF. CDR3 coding DNA: TGCAGCGTCCGAGGCGGGGGGGTCTTCTACGAGCAGTACTTC.

This clonotype was found a few times. V and J are TRBV20-1 and TRBJ2-5; D assignment may be TRBD1 or TRBD2 (5 bases each). The CDR3 is made up of 14 amino acids. Trimming removed 0 bases at V and 6 bases at J, with 14 bases between. Germline values: CDR1 DFQATT, CDR2 SNEGSKA (reference sequence). This chain's CDR3 is CSARDVRDAQTQYF. In DNA form, the CDR3 reads TGCAGTGCTAGAGATGTCCGGGACGCCCAGACCCAGTACTTC.

This clonotype was detected ten times or more. The J gene is TRBJ2-7, the V gene TRBV28; 8 bases are shared with TRBD2. Germline values: CDR1 MDHEN, CDR2 SYDVKM. Trimming cost V 6 bases and J 3 bases; bases outside gene matches: 7. The CDR3 extends over 14 amino acids. The CDR3 loop reads CASSLEREIYEQYF. Here the CDR3 DNA reads TGTGCCAGCAGCCTAGAGCGGGAGATCTACGAGCAGTACTTC.

V and J are TRBV6-2 or TRBV6-3 and TRBJ2-3; tentative D call: TRBD2 (6 bases). Germline loops: CDR1 MNHEY, CDR2 SVGEGT. Trimming stripped 6 bases from V and 0 bases from J, with 13 bases between. The CDR3 totals 15 residues. CDR3 nucleotide sequence: TGTGCCAGCAGGGATAGCGGTGCTAGCACAGATACGCAGTATTTT. Protein: CASRDSGASTDTQYF.

This clonotype has a count of ten or more. The rearrangement uses TRBV7-8 and TRBJ1-5; tentative D call: TRBD1 (5 bases). The germline V gene encodes CDR1 SGHVS and CDR2 FQNEAQ. V was shortened by 1 base and J by 7 bases, with 17 bases between the two germline ends. The CDR3 has 16 amino acids. The CDR3 protein is CASSLGGLRLGQPQHF. The CDR3, as DNA: TGTGCCAGCAGCTTAGGGGGCCTCCGCTTGGGCCAGCCCCAGCATTTT.

This clonotype was recorded many times. CDR3 loop: CASSWTGSSYNSPLHF. In nucleotides, the CDR3 is TGTGCCAGCAGCTGGACAGGGAGCTCCTATAATTCACCCCTCCACTTT. J is TRBJ1-6 and V is TRBV7-2; TRBD1 agrees at 8 bases. The CDR3 is 16 amino acids. Germline CDR1 and CDR2: SGHTA and FQGNSA. The V gene end was trimmed by 4 bases and the J gene end by 0 bases; junction bases not matched to a gene: 2.

This clonotype has ten or more counts. The J gene is TRBJ2-7, the V gene TRBV7-2; TRBD1 matches 9 bases. This CDR3 contains 15 residues. V lost 5 bases to trimming and J lost 2 bases; unmatched junction nucleotides: 7. CDR1 SGHTA and CDR2 FQGNSA come from the germline V gene. The CDR3 DNA follows: TGTGCCAGCAGCGCAGCCGGGACAGGGCCCTACGAGCAGTACTTC. It yields the protein CASSAAGTGPYEQYF. Full variable domain (rest looked up from reference TRBV7-2 and TRBJ2-7): GAGVSQSPSNKVTEKGKDVELRCDPISGHTALYWYRQSLGQGLEFLIYFQGNSAPDKSGLPSDRFSAERTGGSVSTLTIQRTQQEDSAVYLCASSAAGTGPYEQYFGPGTRLTVT.

This clonotype was observed many times. The gene calls are TRBV6-1 and TRBJ2-2; TRBD2 aligns across 9 bases. The CDR3 consists of 15 residues. The trim removed 4 bases at V and 6 bases at J, leaving 6 bases unmatched. In germline, CDR1 is MNHNS, CDR2 SASEGT. CDR3: CASSVVAGAPGELFF. CDR3 coding DNA: TGTGCCAGCAGTGTTGTAGCGGGGGCCCCCGGGGAGCTGTTTTTT.

This clonotype was picked up many times. This chain joins TRBV6-5 and TRBJ1-2, with TRBD1 matching 9 bases. CDR1 MNHEY and CDR2 SVGAGI come from the germline V gene. Trimming removed 6 bases from V and 7 bases from J; junction bases left unmatched: 9. This CDR3 has 14 amino acids. CDR3 residues: CASRLGTGFRGYTF. CDR3 nucleotides: TGTGCCAGCAGACTCGGGACAGGGTTTCGTGGCTACACCTTC.

The chain combines TRBV20-1 with TRBJ2-3; 15 nucleotides match TRBD2. CDR3 length equals 14 residues. From germline, CDR1 is DFQATT and CDR2 SNEGSKA (reference sequence). V lost 6 bases to trimming and J lost 3 bases; unmatched junction nucleotides: 1. The CDR3 region is CSAGTSGRTDTQYF. The DNA of the CDR3 is TGCAGTGCAGGGACTAGCGGGAGGACAGATACGCAGTATTTT.

This clonotype was observed at least ten times. The rearrangement joins TRBV5-1 to TRBJ1-2, with 7 bases aligning to TRBD1. The trim removed 0 bases at V and 3 bases at J, leaving 5 bases unmatched. This CDR3 comprises 15 residues. Per the germline V gene, CDR1 is SGHRS and CDR2 is YFSETQ. The CDR3 sequence is CASSLEGRGDYGYTF. The CDR3 region has the DNA TGCGCCAGCAGCTTGGAGGGCAGGGGGGACTATGGCTACACCTTC.

This clonotype was seen at least ten times. The chain joins TRBV7-2 to TRBJ2-1; D perhaps matches TRBD1 (6 bases). The V end lost 5 bases, the J end lost 8 bases, and 19 bases lay between the germline ends. Germline V lookup: CDR1 SGHTA, CDR2 FQGNSA. This CDR3 has 15 residues. The CDR3 reads CASSPSLWGPDEQFF. CDR3 nucleotides: TGTGCCAGCAGCCCCTCTCTGTGGGGGCCGGATGAGCAGTTCTTC.

This sequence joins TRBV6-2 or TRBV6-3 and TRBJ2-7; 9 bases are a match to TRBD1. The junction had 12 bases not matched to a gene; V was cut back by 7 bases and J by 5 bases. CDR1 and CDR2 (germline): MNHEY, SVGEGT. The CDR3 has 15 residues. CDR3 sequence: CASTNLNRDRDEQYF. CDR3 nucleotide sequence: TGTGCCAGCACTAACTTAAACCGGGACAGGGACGAGCAGTACTTC.

The chain combines TRBV5-6 with TRBJ2-2; tentative D call: TRBD2 (5 bases). Germline V CDR1 and CDR2: SGHDT, YYEEEE. With 4 bases removed from V and 5 bases from J, the gap between germline ends came to 9 bases. The CDR3 loop spans 13 amino acids. The CDR3 coding sequence is TGTGCCAGCAGCCCCACGGGGACCGGGGAGCTGTTTTTT. It encodes CASSPTGTGELFF. The full variable domain, completed using reference TRBV5-6 and TRBJ2-2, is DAGVTQSPTHLIKTRGQQVTLRCSPKSGHDTVSWYQQALGQGPQFIFQYYEEEERQRGNFPDRFSGHQFPNYSSELNVNALLLGDSALYLCASSPTGTGELFFGEGSRLTVL.

This clonotype has at least ten counts. The V gene is TRBV18, the J gene TRBJ2-6; no definite D call. Germline lookup yields CDR1 KGHSH and CDR2 LQKENI. Trimming took 3 bases from V and 0 from J, leaving 12 bases between them. This CDR3 comprises 17 residues. The CDR3 is CASSPLQFPSGANVLTF. The CDR3 DNA sequence: TGTGCCAGCTCACCCTTACAGTTTCCCTCTGGGGCCAACGTCCTGACTTTC.

V usage is TRBV6-2 or TRBV6-3 and J usage is TRBJ2-3; 7 bases fit TRBD2. The CDR3 has 15 residues. CDR1 and CDR2 from the germline V gene are MNHEY and SVGEGT. Trimming took 7 bases from V and 0 from J; bases not matched to a gene: 7. The CDR3 is CASNYLAASTDTQYF. The CDR3 DNA follows: TGTGCCAGCAACTATCTAGCGGCTAGCACAGATACGCAGTATTTT.

This clonotype appeared many times. V gene TRBV19 combines with J gene TRBJ2-3, with 13 bases lining up with TRBD2. The CDR3 has 16 residues. Per the germline V gene, CDR1 is LNHDA and CDR2 is SQIVND (reference sequence). Trimming at V came to 5 bases and at J to 4 bases, leaving 6 bases not matched to a gene. CDR3 sequence reads: CASSGRTSGSSDTQYF. CDR3 nucleotide sequence: TGTGCCAGTAGTGGCCGGACTAGCGGGAGTTCAGATACGCAGTATTTT.

This clonotype appeared many times. The chain carries TRBV7-2 and TRBJ2-5; the match to TRBD2 covers 12 bases. This CDR3 region has 16 residues. V lost 5 bases, J lost 2 bases, and 6 bases stayed unmatched. Germline CDR1 SGHTA, CDR2 FQGNSA. This chain's CDR3 is CASSPPGLAGQETQYF. For the CDR3, the DNA is TGTGCCAGCAGCCCCCCCGGACTAGCGGGACAAGAGACCCAGTACTTC.